Below are 26 T cell receptor beta chains sequenced from a single sample in a study of cytotoxic CD8 clonotypes in ibrutinib-treated CLL. Using immunoSEQ multiplex PCR, the repertoire was profiled, and TCRdb retains in-frame clones only, with some absent. The data show some 47,000 clones, more than 55% seen once. Here the sequenced sample was PBMCs, taken after 24 months of ibrutinib treatment. The receptors were gathered from a human donor with chronic lymphocytic leukemia.

The chain uses TRBV5-1 and TRBJ2-7, with 7 bases aligning to TRBD1. This CDR3 is 15 amino acids long. Germline-derived CDR1 and CDR2 are SGHRS and YFSETQ. Trimming took 9 bases from V and 2 from J; bases not matched to a gene: 14. CDR3 amino acids: CATSMGDGTAYEQYF. The CDR3 coding sequence is TGCGCCACCTCCATGGGGGATGGGACAGCCTACGAGCAGTACTTC.

V gene TRBV4-1 combines with J gene TRBJ1-2; TRBD1 matches at 7 bases. V lost 0 bases, J lost 2 bases, and 3 bases stayed unmatched. The CDR3 is 15 amino acids. Germline CDR1 and CDR2: MGHRA and YSYEKL. The DNA for the CDR3 is TGCGCCAGCAGCCAAGACGGGGACAGAAACTATGGCTACACCTTC. It is translated as CASSQDGDRNYGYTF.

The chain couples TRBV7-9 to TRBJ2-5; D possibly uses TRBD1 or TRBD2 (6 bases each). V lost 5 bases to trimming and J lost 5 bases, with 15 bases between them. The CDR3 has 14 residues. Germline lookup yields CDR1 SEHNR and CDR2 FQNEAQ (reference sequence). The CDR3 nucleotides read TGTGCCAGCAGCATAGGGGGGCTGGTCGAGACCCAGTACTTC. Amino acid sequence: CASSIGGLVETQYF.

The chain combines TRBV29-1 with TRBJ2-7, with D possibly TRBD1 on 6 matching bases. The V gene lost 7 bases and the J gene lost 2 bases, with 18 bases spanning the gap. This CDR3 has 14 amino acids. From germline, CDR1 is SQVTM and CDR2 ANQGSEA. The CDR3 loop is CSAGGGAGAYEQYF. The CDR3 DNA reads TGCAGCGCTGGGGGCGGTGCAGGGGCCTACGAGCAGTACTTC.

V is TRBV18 and J is TRBJ1-1; 8 bases align to TRBD1. This CDR3 region has 14 residues. Germline values: CDR1 KGHSH, CDR2 LQKENI. The trim removed 5 bases at V and 3 bases at J, leaving 5 bases unmatched. The CDR3 region has the DNA TGTGCCAGCTCAGCTCAGGGGGCATACACTGAAGCTTTCTTT. Its protein is CASSAQGAYTEAFF.

The table lists this clone with a few counts. The rearrangement links TRBV11-2 to TRBJ1-1; weak D call: TRBD1 (6 bases). This CDR3 region has 14 residues. Per the germline V gene, CDR1 is SGHAT and CDR2 is FQNNGV. The germline V and J ends were trimmed by 5 bases and 1 base, with 11 bases remaining between them. CDR3 amino acids: CASSHRATNTEAFF. CDR3 nucleotide sequence: TGTGCCAGCAGCCACAGGGCAACGAACACTGAAGCTTTCTTT.

The CDR3 protein is CASSMLGQRGGAGELFF. CDR3 nucleotides: TGTGCCAGTAGTATGCTCGGCCAGAGAGGGGGGGCCGGGGAGCTGTTTTTT. The chain is built from TRBV19 and TRBJ2-2; perhaps TRBD2 as D (7 bases). V lost 3 bases and J 6 bases, leaving 20 bases between the germline ends. Germline CDR1 LNHDA, CDR2 SQIVND (reference sequence). The CDR3 has 17 amino acids. The whole variable domain, filled in from reference TRBV19 and TRBJ2-2, reads DGGITQSPKYLFRKEGQNVTLSCEQNLNHDAMYWYRQDPGQGLRLIYYSQIVNDFQKGDIAEGYSVSREKKESFPLTVTSAQKNPTAFYLCASSMLGQRGGAGELFFGEGSRLTVL.

V is TRBV6-5 and J is TRBJ1-2, with 12 positions matching TRBD1. From germline, CDR1 is MNHEY and CDR2 SVGAGI. The CDR3 contains 14 residues. V was clipped by 6 bases and J by 8 bases; unmatched bases: 7. In nucleotides, the CDR3 is TGTGCCAGCAGGCTGGAAGGGACAGGGGGCGGCTACACCTTC. Its translation is CASRLEGTGGGYTF.

The chain uses TRBV29-1 and TRBJ1-1, with D possibly TRBD1 on 6 matching bases. Germline CDR1 and CDR2: SQVTM and ANQGSEA. V was shortened by 4 bases and J by 7 bases, with 16 bases between the two germline ends. The CDR3 contains 13 residues. CDR3 amino acids: CSVGPQGSVEAFF. CDR3 sequence (DNA): TGCAGCGTTGGTCCACAGGGATCCGTTGAAGCTTTCTTT.

The chain has TRBV6-6 and TRBJ2-7; D gene ambiguous. The CDR3 consists of 13 residues. Trimming stripped 7 bases from V and 3 bases from J, with 13 bases between. CDR1 and CDR2 from the germline V gene are MNHNY and SVGAGI (reference sequence). The chain's CDR3 is CASKNGNNYEQYF. The CDR3 region has the DNA TGTGCCAGCAAAAATGGGAATAACTACGAGCAGTACTTC.

V and J are TRBV5-6 and TRBJ1-4, with D unclear. The CDR3 runs 14 residues. Germline values: CDR1 SGHDT, CDR2 YYEEEE. The V end lost 1 base, the J end lost 5 bases, and 9 bases lay between the germline ends. The CDR3 DNA reads TGTGCCAGCAGCTTGTACGGTTTAAATGAAAAACTGTTTTTT. It yields the protein CASSLYGLNEKLFF.

The genes are TRBV29-1 and TRBJ1-2; D ambiguous. Trimming pared 4 bases from V and 0 bases from J, leaving 9 bases between. This CDR3 is built from 13 residues. Germline values: CDR1 SQVTM, CDR2 ANQGSEA. CDR3 in DNA: TGCAGCGTTGTAAGGATAGCTAACTATGGCTACACCTTC. Residues: CSVVRIANYGYTF.

The V call is TRBV4-2, the J call TRBJ1-2; D gene ambiguous. Germline CDR1 is LGHNA and CDR2 is YNFKEQ. The CDR3 has 13 residues. Trimming pared 4 bases from V and 4 bases from J, leaving 10 bases between. CDR3 region: CASSPRDTYGYTF. In nucleotides, the CDR3 is TGTGCCAGCAGCCCCCGGGATACCTATGGCTACACCTTC.

V and J are TRBV7-8 and TRBJ2-1; 9 positions agree with TRBD2. Trimming cost V 1 base and J 9 bases; bases outside gene matches: 7. Germline V lookup: CDR1 SGHVS, CDR2 FQNEAQ. The length of the CDR3 is 15 residues. The CDR3 bases are TGTGCCAGCAGCTTAGTAGCGGGGGAGGGGGTTGAGCAGTTCTTC. It specifies CASSLVAGEGVEQFF. Based on the CDR3 plus reference TRBV7-8 and TRBJ2-1, the full variable domain is GAGVSQSPRYKVAKRGQDVALRCDPISGHVSLFWYQQALGQGPEFLTYFQNEAQLDKSGLPSDRFFAERPEGSVSTLKIQRTQQEDSAVYLCASSLVAGEGVEQFFGPGTRLTVL.

In this sample, this clone turned up many times. This sequence joins TRBV2 and TRBJ2-5, with 8 positions matching TRBD2. With V trimmed by 3 bases and J by 7 bases, 10 bases remained unmatched. This CDR3 comprises 15 residues. Germline lookup yields CDR1 SNHLY and CDR2 FYNNEI. In DNA form, the CDR3 reads TGTGCCAGCAGTGACAGGCTAGCGGGCTTGGGGACCCAGTACTTC. Encoded protein: CASSDRLAGLGTQYF.

Only a few counts were recorded for this clone. The chain couples TRBV4-1 to TRBJ2-1; D perhaps matches TRBD2 (5 bases). Germline V lookup: CDR1 MGHRA, CDR2 YSYEKL. CDR3 length equals 15 residues. The ends were cut back, 3 bases at V and 0 bases at J, with 9 bases in the middle. The CDR3 DNA follows: TGCGCCAGCAGCCATCCGGGAAGCTCCTACAATGAGCAGTTCTTC. This sequence encodes CASSHPGSSYNEQFF.

The genes are TRBV6-5 and TRBJ1-1, with 12 bases fitting TRBD1. Trimming removed 7 bases from V and 4 bases from J; junction bases left unmatched: 7. CDR1 and CDR2 (germline): MNHEY, SVGAGI. There are 15 residues in the CDR3. The CDR3 reads CASNDGTGGRTEAFF. The CDR3 DNA reads TGTGCCAGCAACGACGGGACAGGGGGCCGCACTGAAGCTTTCTTT.

This clone was counted ten times or more. The rearrangement joins TRBV5-1 to TRBJ1-2; D gene uncertain. Trimming left V 0 bases short and J 7 bases short, with 13 bases between. The CDR3 sequence is 14 residues long. Germline V CDR1 and CDR2: SGHRS, YFSETQ. The CDR3 coding sequence is TGCGCCAGCAGCTTGGGGGCAGCCGCACGTGGCTACACCTTC. As protein: CASSLGAAARGYTF.

This clone was counted only a few times. J is TRBJ1-1 and V is TRBV5-4; D unclear. Germline V gene lookup returns CDR1 SGHNT and CDR2 YYREEE (reference sequence). The germline V and J ends were trimmed by 0 bases and 0 bases, with 9 bases remaining between them. This CDR3 comprises 15 residues. CDR3 sequence: CASSLERNMNTEAFF. CDR3 DNA sequence: TGTGCCAGCAGCTTGGAACGGAACATGAACACTGAAGCTTTCTTT.

Of note for this clone: Germline and junction disagree at one end, which may indicate a read error. The same CDR3 arises from other DNA sequences in this sample as well. This rearrangement joins TRBV27 to TRBJ1-4; D perhaps matches TRBD1 (6 bases). The CDR3 has 14 residues. CDR1 is MNHEY and CDR2 is SMNVEV in the germline V gene (reference sequence). Here the CDR3 reads CASSWGGGNEKLFF. The CDR3 DNA is TGCGCCAGCAGTTGGGGAGGGGGTAATGAAAAACTGTTTTTT.

This clone was observed once. This chain uses TRBV2 with TRBJ2-5; 8 bases agree with TRBD2. Unmatched junction bases numbered 1, after V lost 4 bases and J lost 3 bases. Germline V lookup: CDR1 SNHLY, CDR2 FYNNEI. The CDR3 has 13 residues. As DNA, the CDR3 is TGTGCCAGCAGTGGCGGGGGGAAAGAGACCCAGTACTTC. Protein product: CASSGGGKETQYF.

This clone was counted between two and nine times. This chain connects TRBV12-5 to TRBJ2-7; D is uncertain. The CDR3 extends over 15 amino acids. V was shortened by 6 bases and J by 10 bases, with 25 bases between the two germline ends. Germline lookup yields CDR1 LGHNT and CDR2 FRNRAP. The CDR3 nucleotides read TGTGCTAGTGGGTTTTACCCTCCCTCTCCTACGAGACAGTACTTC. This codes for CASGFYPPSPTRQYF.

This clone was found a few times. The V call is TRBV6-5, the J call TRBJ1-2; tentative D call: TRBD1 (5 bases). Between the trimmed V and J ends, which lost 5 bases and 0 bases, there was a span of 13 bases. The CDR3 is made up of 15 amino acids. Germline assignment: CDR1 MNHEY and CDR2 SVGAGI. CDR3 nucleotide sequence: TGTGCCAGCAGTCAGGGACGGGCTACTAACTATGGCTACACCTTC. Translating it yields CASSQGRATNYGYTF.

This clone occurred a few times. The CDR3 reads CASSLSGDTEAFF. Written as DNA, the CDR3 is TGTGCCAGCAGCTTGTCCGGGGACACTGAAGCTTTCTTT. The chain is built from TRBV5-4 and TRBJ1-1; no firm D call. Germline V gene sequence: CDR1 SGHNT, CDR2 YYREEE (reference sequence). Trimming left V 1 base short and J 3 bases short, with 7 bases between. The CDR3 has 13 amino acids.

This clone has a count of ten or more. V usage is TRBV6-1 and J usage is TRBJ2-7; 7 bases are shared with TRBD1. V gave up 0 bases and J gave up 0 bases; unmatched junction bases: 5. The CDR3 contains 16 residues. From germline, CDR1 is MNHNS and CDR2 SASEGT. The CDR3 region has the DNA TGTGCCAGCAGTGAAGCGCTTTCAGGGGGCTCCTACGAGCAGTACTTC. Translating gives CASSEALSGGSYEQYF.

V and J are TRBV13 and TRBJ2-7, with a possible D match to TRBD2 (7 bases). The CDR3 runs to 14 residues. Germline lookup yields CDR1 PRHDT and CDR2 FYEKMQ (reference sequence). V was shortened by 5 bases and J by 5 bases, with 16 bases between the two germline ends. The CDR3 bases are TGTGCCAGCAGCCCTACGGGGGGCGACCACGAGCAGTACTTC. It yields the protein CASSPTGGDHEQYF.